This is a list of T cell receptor beta chains from one sample in a study of T-cell reconstitution after alpha-beta-depleted transplantation in children. TCRdb itself ran the PCR reads through MiXCR, one entry per CDR3 protein. This sample has some 300,000 distinct CDR3 sequences; around a tenth occur once, and the top ten carry less than 9%. Sequenced here: PBMCs, sampled before TCRalphabeta/CD19-depleted stem cell transplant. Every receptor here comes from a boy less than two years old with acute myeloid leukemia, due to receive a stem cell transplant. Both conserved end residues are part of each CDR3. D genes are given only for firm matches. A row's size may be missing; if present it is once, few, many or a size class.

>TRBV7-2|TRBJ2-7|.|TRBD1
CASSLEATGVFYEQYF
TGTGCCAGCAGCTTAGAAGCGACAGGGGTTTTCTACGAGCAGTACTTC
>TRBV29-1|TRBJ2-7|many|TRBD2
CSVEDPGLAGGYRNEQYF
TGCAGCGTTGAAGATCCGGGACTAGCGGGAGGGTACCGGAACGAGCAGTACTTC
>TRBV7-3|TRBJ2-1|many|TRBD2
CASSFGGVDEQFF
TGTGCCAGCAGCTTTGGGGGGGTCGATGAGCAGTTCTTC
>TRBV7-2|TRBJ1-2|many|.
CASSLASGYTF
TGTGCCAGCAGCTTAGCGAGTGGCTACACCTTC
>TRBV5-1|TRBJ2-2|few|TRBD1
CASSRFPGQGAVDTGELFF
TGCGCCAGCAGCCGATTCCCGGGACAGGGGGCTGTTGACACCGGGGAGCTGTTTTTT
>TRBV12-3/TRBV12-4|TRBJ2-1|many|.
CASSLSLLAQINEQFF
TGTGCCAGCAGTTTGTCCCTGCTAGCGCAGATCAATGAGCAGTTCTTC
>TRBV2|TRBJ2-2|few|.
CASDGGANTGELFF
TGTGCCAGCGATGGGGGTGCGAACACCGGGGAGCTGTTTTTT
>TRBV5-1|TRBJ2-1|many|.
CASSRTGRNYNEQFF
TGCGCCAGTTCCCGGACGGGACGGAATTACAATGAGCAGTTCTTC
>TRBV27|TRBJ1-4|many|TRBD1
CASSSTGEVTNEKLFF
TGTGCCAGCAGTTCGACAGGGGAGGTAACTAATGAAAAACTGTTTTTT
>TRBV10-3|TRBJ1-1|many|TRBD1
CAISGTGGTEAFF
TGTGCCATCAGCGGGACAGGGGGCACTGAAGCTTTCTTT
>TRBV2|TRBJ2-1|many|TRBD2
CASFELAGSYNEQFF
TGTGCCAGCTTCGAACTAGCGGGATCTTACAATGAGCAGTTCTTC
>TRBV7-3|TRBJ2-3|many|.
CASSLDSLTDTQYF
TGTGCCAGCAGCTTAGACAGTCTCACAGATACGCAGTATTTT
>TRBV20-1|TRBJ2-7|many|.
CSARAQSRVRWYF
TGCAGTGCTAGAGCCCAATCCAGGGTTCGCTGGTACTTC
>TRBV7-2|TRBJ2-3|many|TRBD2
CASSIGTSGLDTQYF
TGTGCCAGCAGCATCGGGACTAGCGGGCTGGATACGCAGTATTTT
>TRBV7-9|TRBJ2-7|many|.
CASSAKGGGYEQYF
TGTGCCAGCAGCGCGAAGGGCGGCGGCTACGAGCAGTACTTC
>TRBV28|TRBJ2-7|many|TRBD2
CASSLRTSVYEQYF
TGTGCCAGCAGTCTCCGGACTAGCGTCTACGAGCAGTACTTC
>TRBV7-8|TRBJ2-3|many|.
CASSSAFDSGFQDTQYF
TGTGCCAGCAGCTCAGCTTTTGATTCTGGGTTTCAGGATACGCAGTATTTT
>TRBV30|TRBJ1-2|many|.
CAWSQGRDHGYTF
TGTGCCTGGAGTCAAGGCAGGGACCATGGCTACACCTTC
>TRBV28|TRBJ1-6|many|.
CASNNRARHINNSPLHF
TGTGCCAGCAATAACAGGGCTCGGCATATAAATAATTCACCCCTCCACTTT
>TRBV11-2|TRBJ2-7|many|.
CASSPRLGAAYEQYF
TGTGCCAGCAGCCCCCGACTAGGCGCGGCCTACGAGCAGTACTTC
>TRBV6-5|TRBJ2-3|many|.
CASSSSTGLLTDTQYF
TGTGCCAGCAGTTCCTCGACAGGCCTACTCACAGATACGCAGTATTTT
>TRBV28|TRBJ2-6|once|.
CASLRTGSGANVLTF
TGTGCCAGCCTCCGGACGGGCTCTGGGGCCAACGTCCTGACTTTC
>TRBV2|TRBJ2-1|.|.
CASSESRGGPSNEQFF
TGTGCCAGCAGTGAGTCGCGGGGAGGCCCAAGCAATGAGCAGTTCTTC
>TRBV23-1|TRBJ2-4|many|.
CASSPWSTREKGKNIQYF
TGCGCCAGCAGTCCTTGGTCCACACGGGAGAAGGGCAAAAACATTCAGTACTTC
>TRBV5-6|TRBJ2-6|many|TRBD2
CASSLSGGLPGANVLTF
TGTGCCAGCAGCTTGAGCGGGGGCCTTCCTGGGGCCAACGTCCTGACTTTC
>TRBV6-1|TRBJ2-3|few|.
CASSERAVRYF
TGTGCCAGCAGTGAAAGGGCAGTGCGGTATTTT
>TRBV4-3|TRBJ2-1|many|.
CASSQDAETDYNEQFF
TGCGCCAGCAGCCAAGATGCGGAGACAGACTACAATGAGCAGTTCTTC
>TRBV23-1|TRBJ2-7|.|TRBD2
CASSRTSGIYEQYF
TGCGCCAGCAGTCGGACTAGCGGGATCTACGAGCAGTACTTC
>TRBV29-1|TRBJ2-5|.|TRBD2
CSVELGLAGVLFRETQYF
TGCAGCGTTGAATTGGGCCTAGCGGGGGTCTTGTTCCGGGAGACCCAGTACTTC
>TRBV7-2|TRBJ2-7|many|TRBD2
CASSPKLGGGVSEQYF
TGTGCCAGCAGCCCCAAATTGGGCGGGGGGGTGTCCGAGCAGTACTTC
>TRBV4-1|TRBJ1-2|many|TRBD1
CASSRNRDSFNYGYTF
TGCGCCAGCAGCCGAAACCGGGACAGCTTTAACTATGGCTACACCTTC
>TRBV6-1|TRBJ2-2|many|TRBD1
CVPTGGTNTGELFF
TGTGTCCCCACAGGGGGTACTAACACCGGGGAGCTGTTTTTT
>TRBV10-3|TRBJ2-7|many|.
CAISESGDSYEQYF
TGTGCCATCAGTGAGTCCGGGGACTCCTACGAGCAGTACTTC
>TRBV28|TRBJ2-3|many|TRBD2
CASSHITTSGSTDTQYF
TGTGCCAGCAGTCATATCACCACTAGCGGGAGCACAGATACGCAGTATTTT
>TRBV12-3/TRBV12-4|TRBJ1-6|.|.
CASSLVTYSPLHF
TGTGCCAGCAGTTTAGTTACGTATTCACCCCTCCACTTT
>TRBV20-1|TRBJ1-5|many|TRBD1
CSARTGESSNQPQHF
TGCAGTGCCCGGACAGGGGAGAGCTCCAATCAGCCCCAGCATTTT
>TRBV5-8|TRBJ2-5|many|.
CASSLRTETQYF
TGTGCCAGCAGCTTGAGGACAGAGACCCAGTACTTC
>TRBV5-1|TRBJ2-3|many|TRBD1
CASSRGQANTDTQYF
TGCGCCAGCTCGAGAGGACAGGCCAACACAGATACGCAGTATTTT
>TRBV7-2|TRBJ1-6|.|.
CASSLVSSGIVSGPLHF
TGTGCCAGCAGCTTAGTTTCGTCGGGGATCGTGTCGGGGCCCCTCCACTTT
>TRBV28|TRBJ2-3|many|.
CASSTGTLGTDTQYF
TGTGCCAGCAGCACCGGGACACTTGGCACAGATACGCAGTATTTT
>TRBV12-3/TRBV12-4|TRBJ2-6|.|TRBD2
CASCFLGLARYSGANVLTF
TGTGCCAGCTGTTTCCTCGGACTAGCCCGGTATTCTGGGGCCAACGTCCTGACTTTC
>TRBV7-3|TRBJ1-1|many|.
CASSRRGADTEAFF
TGTGCCAGCAGCCGGAGGGGCGCGGACACTGAAGCTTTCTTT